The 25 T cell receptor beta chains reported below all come from one sample, sequenced in a study of blood T cell repertoires in COVID-19. Produced via immunoSEQ multiplex PCR; TCRdb's table is partial and in-frame only. This repertoire shows around 220,000 clones, around 90% found once; its top ten account for around 6%. What was sequenced was PBMCs or T cells enriched from blood (not recorded which). Receptors were obtained from a young woman with acute COVID-19.

V and J are TRBV30 and TRBJ1-6; 7 bases map to TRBD1. This CDR3 is 12 amino acids long. V shed 5 bases, J shed 10 bases, and the junction held 5 bases outside the gene matches. CDR1 GTSNPN and CDR2 SVGIG come from the germline V gene (reference sequence). DNA for the CDR3: TGTGCCTGGGGGGACAGTCCCTCACCCCTCCACTTT. Amino acid sequence: CAWGDSPSPLHF. Based on the CDR3 plus reference TRBV30 and TRBJ1-6, the full variable domain is SQTIHQWPATLVQPVGSPLSLECTVEGTSNPNLYWYRQAAGRGLQLLFYSVGIGQISSEVPQNLSASRPQDRQFILSSKKLLLSDSGFYLCAWGDSPSPLHFGNGTRLTVT.

J is TRBJ1-1 and V is TRBV7-9, with 9 nucleotides matching TRBD1. Looked up from germline, CDR1 is SEHNR and CDR2 is FQNEAQ (reference sequence). The CDR3 contains 16 residues. V dropped 5 bases and J dropped 2; count of bases not matched to a gene: 9. For the CDR3, the DNA is TGTGCCAGCAGCAAGACCGGGACAGGGATCAACACTGAAGCTTTCTTT. It encodes CASSKTGTGINTEAFF.

The chain employs TRBV5-8 and TRBJ1-3; no clear D. Trimming shortened V by 1 base and J by 0 bases, and 8 bases separated the two germline ends. The CDR3 is made up of 15 amino acids. From germline, CDR1 is SGHTS and CDR2 YDEGEE. In nucleotides, the CDR3 is TGTGCCAGCAGCTTGCTTAGGAGCTCTGGAAACACCATATATTTT. Protein: CASSLLRSSGNTIYF. Based on the CDR3 plus reference TRBV5-8 and TRBJ1-3, the full variable domain is EAGVTQSPTHLIKTRGQQATLRCSPISGHTSVYWYQQALGLGLQFLLWYDEGEERNRGNFPPRFSGRQFPNYSSELNVNALELEDSALYLCASSLLRSSGNTIYFGEGSWLTVV.

The gene calls are TRBV13 and TRBJ2-7; tentative D call: TRBD2 (6 bases). The CDR3 spans 14 residues. V lost 1 base, J lost 1 base, and 8 bases lay in between. Germline CDR1 reads PRHDT; CDR2 reads FYEKMQ (reference sequence). The CDR3 region has the DNA TGTGCCAGCAGCTTAGAAGGAGGGTCCTACGAGCAGTACTTC. Protein: CASSLEGGSYEQYF.

This rearrangement joins TRBV28 to TRBJ1-1; D remains ambiguous. The CDR3 loop spans 15 amino acids. Trimming left V 1 base short and J 6 bases short, with 15 bases between. The V gene's germline CDR1 is MDHEN and CDR2 SYDVKM. This CDR3 is CASSLYAGGGSEAFF. The CDR3, as DNA: TGTGCCAGCAGTTTATATGCAGGAGGTGGGTCTGAAGCTTTCTTT.

The chain uses TRBV6-6 and TRBJ2-6, with a tentative D call TRBD1 (5 bases). Per the germline V gene, CDR1 is MNHNY and CDR2 is SVGAGI (reference sequence). CDR3 length equals 16 residues. The V end lost 2 bases, the J end lost 12 bases, and 20 bases lay between the germline ends. The DNA for the CDR3 is TGTGCCAGCAGTTACCAGGGCAGGGCCCCGTTAGGCGTCCTGACTTTC. This translates into CASSYQGRAPLGVLTF.

This sequence joins TRBV10-3 and TRBJ2-3, with 9 nucleotides matching TRBD1. Germline V gene lookup returns CDR1 ENHRY and CDR2 SYGVKD. The trim removed 6 bases at V and 4 bases at J, leaving 5 bases unmatched. This CDR3 spans 14 amino acids. DNA for the CDR3: TGTGCCATCAGCTACAGGGGGCCCGCAGATACGCAGTATTTT. This gives the protein CAISYRGPADTQYF.

This clone occurred once. J is TRBJ2-1 and V is TRBV10-2; 12 nucleotides align to TRBD2. Germline V gives CDR1 WSHSY, CDR2 SAAADI. V shed 7 bases and J 3 bases; nucleotides not matched to a gene: 7. There are 16 residues in the CDR3. The CDR3 loop reads CASTSSGRVRYNEQFF. As DNA, the CDR3 is TGCGCCAGCACTTCTAGCGGGAGGGTTCGCTACAATGAGCAGTTCTTC.

The table lists this clone with many counts. This rearrangement joins TRBV28 to TRBJ2-7; D might be TRBD1 (6 bases). V was trimmed by 4 bases and J by 5 bases, leaving 9 bases between them. Per the germline V gene, CDR1 is MDHEN and CDR2 is SYDVKM. CDR3 length equals 12 residues. The CDR3 DNA reads as TGTGCCAGCAGTTCGACAGGCCACGAGCAGTACTTC. Amino acids: CASSSTGHEQYF.

The genes are TRBV28 and TRBJ1-5, with TRBD1 matching 9 bases. The V segment lost 5 bases and the J segment 2 bases; nucleotides outside the gene matches: 7. CDR3 length: 16 residues. Germline CDR1 reads MDHEN; CDR2 reads SYDVKM. The CDR3 sequence is CASSQQTGGRNQPQHF. In nucleotides, the CDR3 is TGTGCCAGCAGTCAACAAACAGGGGGCCGCAATCAGCCCCAGCATTTT. The variable domain in full, completed from reference TRBV28 and TRBJ1-5, reads DVKVTQSSRYLVKRTGEKVFLECVQDMDHENMFWYRQDPGLGLRLIYFSYDVKMKEKGDIPEGYSVSREKKERFSLILESASTNQTSMYLCASSQQTGGRNQPQHFGDGTRLSIL.

The CDR3 protein is CASSPSGGGTGELFF. CDR3 DNA sequence: TGTGCCAGCAGCCCCTCGGGTGGCGGGACCGGGGAGCTGTTTTTT. The genes are TRBV5-6 and TRBJ2-2, with TRBD2 as a possible D gene (5 bases). Per germline, CDR1 SGHDT and CDR2 YYEEEE. V was shortened by 4 bases and J by 5 bases, with 15 bases between the two germline ends. This CDR3 is built from 15 residues.

The J gene is TRBJ2-1, the V gene TRBV9; tentative D call: TRBD1 (6 bases). CDR3 size: 18 residues. Germline V lookup: CDR1 SGDLS, CDR2 YYNGEE. V lost 3 bases and J lost 4, with 23 bases in between. The DNA of the CDR3 is TGTGCCAGCAGCGCCCTGACTCCCGGGACACGGCGGTACAATGAGCAGTTCTTC. As protein: CASSALTPGTRRYNEQFF.

This rearrangement joins TRBV6-5 to TRBJ1-3; D might be TRBD1 (5 bases). CDR1 and CDR2 from the germline V gene are MNHEY and SVGAGI. The CDR3 length is 14 residues. V was trimmed by 11 bases and J by 2 bases, leaving 16 bases between them. DNA for the CDR3: TGTGCCGCACGACGACAGTCCACTGGAAACACCATATATTTT. Translating it yields CAARRQSTGNTIYF.

This chain connects TRBV10-3 to TRBJ2-1; 9 bases are a match to TRBD2. The CDR3 runs 13 residues. Trimming removed 6 bases from V and 8 bases from J; junction bases left unmatched: 5. Germline V gene lookup returns CDR1 ENHRY and CDR2 SYGVKD. CDR3 protein: CAISAGGVDEQFF. The CDR3 region has the DNA TGTGCCATCAGCGCGGGGGGGGTCGATGAGCAGTTCTTC.

This rearrangement joins TRBV10-3 to TRBJ1-3; D perhaps matches TRBD1 (5 bases). Germline V gene data show CDR1 as ENHRY and CDR2 as SYGVKD. The CDR3 covers 14 residues. Trimming shortened V by 11 bases and J by 6 bases, and 20 bases separated the two germline ends. In DNA form, the CDR3 reads TGTGCCGCCCATACGGGGGAAAGGGAAAACACCATATATTTT. This codes for CAAHTGERENTIYF.

The chain couples TRBV5-8 to TRBJ1-2, with D unclear. The V gene's germline CDR1 is SGHTS and CDR2 YDEGEE. The CDR3 loop spans 12 amino acids. The V gene lost 4 bases and the J gene lost 8 bases, with 12 bases spanning the gap. CDR3 amino acids: CASSPREGGYTF. The CDR3 DNA follows: TGTGCCAGCAGCCCTAGGGAGGGCGGCTACACCTTC. The full variable domain, its missing parts supplied by reference TRBV5-8 and TRBJ1-2, is EAGVTQSPTHLIKTRGQQATLRCSPISGHTSVYWYQQALGLGLQFLLWYDEGEERNRGNFPPRFSGRQFPNYSSELNVNALELEDSALYLCASSPREGGYTFGSGTRLTVV.

The V gene is TRBV6-5, the J gene TRBJ1-2; TRBD1 aligns across 10 bases. The germline CDR1 and CDR2 sequences are MNHEY and SVGAGI. V trimming: 2 bases; J trimming: 7 bases; junction bases outside the gene matches: 7. CDR3 length: 15 amino acids. The CDR3 region is CASSYGVGQGIGYTF. CDR3 DNA: TGTGCCAGCAGTTACGGAGTGGGACAGGGGATTGGCTACACCTTC.

The V call is TRBV7-9, the J call TRBJ2-3; perhaps TRBD1 as D (5 bases). The V end lost 1 base, the J end lost 5 bases, and 22 bases lay between the germline ends. The CDR3 is 18 amino acids. Germline lookup yields CDR1 SEHNR and CDR2 FQNEAQ (reference sequence). The CDR3 loop reads CASSLVRSSAEQEDTQYF. The CDR3 DNA sequence: TGTGCCAGCAGCTTAGTTCGGTCCAGCGCGGAACAGGAAGATACGCAGTATTTT.

The rearrangement joins TRBV7-8 to TRBJ1-5; TRBD1 matches 10 bases. CDR3 size: 18 residues. The junction had 7 bases not matched to a gene; V was cut back by 2 bases and J by 0 bases. The germline gives CDR1 SGHVS, CDR2 FQNEAQ. The CDR3 DNA reads as TGTGCCAGCAGCTTACTGGGACAGGGGCTTTATAGCAATCAGCCCCAGCATTTT. Its protein is CASSLLGQGLYSNQPQHF.

This chain connects TRBV5-1 to TRBJ2-2; 9 positions agree with TRBD2. Germline lookup yields CDR1 SGHRS and CDR2 YFSETQ. The junction had 9 bases not matched to a gene; V was cut back by 2 bases and J by 7 bases. The CDR3 is made up of 16 amino acids. CDR3 sequence (DNA): TGCGCCAGCAGCTTAGCGGGGACTAGCCTTAACGGGGAGCTGTTTTTT. As protein: CASSLAGTSLNGELFF.

V gene TRBV12-3 or TRBV12-4 combines with J gene TRBJ2-2; no clear D gene. The V and J ends lost 8 bases and 8 bases respectively, with 12 bases between them. This CDR3 spans 12 amino acids. The CDR3 nucleotides are TGTGCCAGCCACCAGGTCGGAGGGGAGCTGTTTTTT. Encoded protein: CASHQVGGELFF.

As DNA, the CDR3 is TGTGCCAGCAGTTTATTCGGGGGTTTTGGGGGCTACACCTTC. Translating it yields CASSLFGGFGGYTF. This sequence joins TRBV28 and TRBJ1-2, with TRBD1 as a possible D gene (5 bases). The CDR3 runs to 14 residues. Trimming removed 1 base at V and 8 bases at J, with 14 bases between. Looked up from germline, CDR1 is MDHEN and CDR2 is SYDVKM.

The CDR3 coding sequence is TGTGCCAGCAGTCCGAGGGGGGATACGCAGTATTTT. This codes for CASSPRGDTQYF. The chain carries TRBV27 and TRBJ2-3; perhaps TRBD1 as D (6 bases). Per germline, CDR1 MNHEY and CDR2 SMNVEV (reference sequence). CDR3 size: 12 residues. V lost 5 bases and J 6 bases, leaving 9 bases between the germline ends.

CDR3 protein: CSASGLAGGPYNEQFF. The CDR3 DNA is TGCAGTGCTAGTGGGCTAGCGGGAGGACCCTACAATGAGCAGTTCTTC. This chain uses TRBV20-1 with TRBJ2-1, with 11 bases aligning to TRBD2. This CDR3 is built from 16 residues. The V and J ends lost 3 bases and 2 bases, in that order; junction bases with no gene match: 6. The germline V gene encodes CDR1 DFQATT and CDR2 SNEGSKA (reference sequence).

The chain uses TRBV5-1 and TRBJ2-2, with a tentative D call TRBD2 (6 bases). CDR1 is SGHRS and CDR2 is YFSETQ in the germline V gene. The CDR3 contains 15 residues. Deletions cut 4 bases from V and 0 bases from J, with 10 bases between. CDR3 loop: CASSRSGANTGELFF. CDR3 in DNA: TGCGCCAGCAGCCGGTCGGGGGCGAACACCGGGGAGCTGTTTTTT.